Following are 5 T cell receptor beta chains from one sample sequenced in a study of spatial heterogeneity in lung cancer. These receptors have no identified antigens. Stated time point: sample taken at primary tumor resection. TCRdb reprocessed the 5' RACE reads with MiXCR, giving one entry per CDR3 protein. Of 8,000 to 10,000 distinct CDR3 sequences in the sample, roughly an eighth were seen once. Study results and caveats: Tumoral mutation counts were tracked by counts of expanded intratumoral alpha and beta TCRs.

Here the sequenced sample was lung tumor tissue, taken at surgery. The receptor set was obtained from a male donor with early-stage non-small cell lung cancer.

This clonotype was recorded at least ten times. The chain links TRBV9 to TRBJ2-7; the D gene is possibly TRBD1 (7 bases). The CDR3 runs to 14 residues. CDR1 SGDLS and CDR2 YYNGEE come from the germline V gene. V shed 4 bases and J shed 6 bases, with 17 bases lying between them. CDR3 loop: CASSPGGLGREQYF. The CDR3 DNA sequence: TGTGCCAGCAGCCCAGGGGGGCTCGGGCGCGAGCAGTACTTC.

Many counts were recorded for this clonotype. The gene calls are TRBV11-2 and TRBJ1-3; D is ambiguous. V was shortened by 2 bases and J by 2 bases, with 7 bases between the two germline ends. Germline V gives CDR1 SGHAT, CDR2 FQNNGV. The CDR3 sequence is 14 residues long. Written as DNA, the CDR3 is TGTGCCAGCAGCTTATACGGGGCTGGAAACACCATATATTTT. Translated, it gives CASSLYGAGNTIYF.

This clonotype has at least ten counts. This sequence joins TRBV24-1 and TRBJ2-5; the D call may be TRBD1 or TRBD2 (5 bases each). V was cut by 1 base and J by 5 bases, with 7 bases left in between. The V gene's germline CDR1 is KGHDR and CDR2 SFDVKD. This CDR3 is 13 amino acids long. This CDR3 is CATSDFWGETQYF. The CDR3 coding sequence is TGTGCCACCAGTGATTTCTGGGGGGAGACCCAGTACTTC.

This clonotype has ten or more counts. This chain uses TRBV4-1 with TRBJ2-6; D gene unclear. CDR3 length: 15 residues. V lost 6 bases and J lost 0, with 9 bases in between. Germline CDR1 and CDR2: MGHRA and YSYEKL. CDR3 DNA sequence: TGCGCCAGCAGATCGGAAAGCTCTGGGGCCAACGTCCTGACTTTC. Protein sequence: CASRSESSGANVLTF.

This clonotype was seen at least ten times. The V and J genes are TRBV29-1 and TRBJ2-1; possibly TRBD1 for D (5 bases). Germline lookup yields CDR1 SQVTM and CDR2 ANQGSEA. The CDR3 extends over 14 amino acids. Trimming took off 7 bases at V and 6 bases at J, with 19 bases between the two ends. CDR3 nucleotide sequence: TGCAGCGGTACAAAACAGGACCCCCGCAATGAGCAGTTCTTC. As protein: CSGTKQDPRNEQFF.